The present TCR beta chain was sequenced within a study (dated by TCRdb to 2014 to 2015). For the study in its entirety: The study tested whether tumor-infiltrating Tregs in breast cancer are recruited from blood Tregs or converted in situ from other CD4+ T cell subsets.

Trimming takes 3 bases from V and 3 bases from J, and the germline ends sit 12 bases apart. Including the terminal cysteine and phenylalanine, the CDR3 comprises 14 residues. The read is trimmed to its CDR3 DNA, 42 bases read in frame from base 1. CDR1 and CDR2 were assigned from the germline V gene (reference sequence) as DFQATT and SNEGSKA. On this clonotype itself: This receptor's antigen is unknown. No much larger clone is present one base from it, and per-base qualities are unavailable.

Full-length TCR variable regions were amplified by 5' RACE PCR with constant-region reverse primers, and semi-nested PCR with Nested Universal Primer A was subsequently performed. The ReliaPrep RNA Cell Miniprep System was used to extract total RNA, which was then reverse transcribed into 5'RACE-ready cDNA with the SMARTer RACE 5'/3' Kit. Full-length TCR alpha and beta libraries were barcoded with multiplex adaptors and sequenced on an Illumina MiSeq. The authors' analysis ran thus. For each of nine subset-tissue groups, sequencing data from the five patients were pooled, and the groups were then compared using unsupervised clustering of TCR gene usage. The Morisita-Horn index was used to calculate repertoire similarity, with shared sequences weighted according to their contribution to each repertoire. The public reads were run again by TCRdb, first through fastp at Q25 and then through MiXCR, and only productive beta chains were kept. Rows with a matching CDR3 protein are joined into one entry that keeps the most common DNA and genes. The V and J calls and clone size are TCRdb's, not the authors'. The sample table records approximately 40,000 distinct CDR3 sequences; approximately 28% of these occur just once. Under 5% of the sample is held by the ten biggest clonotypes.

General study outcomes and caveats: The greatest overlap of tumor-infiltrating Treg TCR alpha and beta sequences was observed with tumor naive CD4+ T cells, followed by blood naive CD4+ T cells. The larger-cohort validation was restricted to a single TCR beta V-J rearrangement rather than whole repertoires. The TCR gene usage of tumor memory CD4+ T cells clustered together with blood and lymph node memory CD4+ cells and with lymph node naive CD4+ cells.

The memory CD4+ T cell population was isolated based on a CD4+CD45RO+CD25- phenotype. Tregs, naive and memory CD4+ T cells from tumor, blood and ipsilateral draining lymph nodes of about five breast cancer patients underwent full-length TCR alpha and beta sequencing. Tumor tissue and lymph nodes obtained by ipsilateral axillary dissection were perfused with PBS, cut into small pieces and digested using collagenase I and hyaluronidase. A purity exceeding 90% was confirmed by FACS for the sorted cell populations. The chain is encoded by TRBV20-1 joined to TRBJ2-1; the D region possibly corresponds to TRBD2 (6 bases align). Material: tumor-infiltrating memory CD4+ T cells sorted from the breast tumor. The cell subset or site label here, explained by the study, means: memory CD4+ T cells, CD4+CD45RO+CD25-. The source of this sequence is a female donor with breast cancer. This receptor has the CDR3 CSASVLAIYNEQFF. Read as DNA, the sequence is TGCAGTGCTAGTGTGCTAGCGATCTACAATGAGCAGTTCTTC.